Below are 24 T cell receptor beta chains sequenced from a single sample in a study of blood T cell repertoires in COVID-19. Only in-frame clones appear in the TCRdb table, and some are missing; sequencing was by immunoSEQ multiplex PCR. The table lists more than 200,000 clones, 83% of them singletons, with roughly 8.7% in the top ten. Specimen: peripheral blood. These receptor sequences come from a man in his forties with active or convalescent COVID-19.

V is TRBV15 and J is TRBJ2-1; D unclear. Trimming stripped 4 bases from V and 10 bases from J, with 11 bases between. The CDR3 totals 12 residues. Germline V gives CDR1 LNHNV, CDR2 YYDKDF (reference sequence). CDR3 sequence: CATSKYSREQFF. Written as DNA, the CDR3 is TGTGCCACCAGCAAATATTCGAGAGAGCAGTTCTTC.

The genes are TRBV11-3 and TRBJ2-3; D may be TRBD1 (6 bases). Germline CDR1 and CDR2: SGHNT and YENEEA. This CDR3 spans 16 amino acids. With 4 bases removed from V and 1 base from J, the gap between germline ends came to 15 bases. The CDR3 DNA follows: TGTGCCAGCAGCTCACAAGACAGGTTGGGCACAGATACGCAGTATTTT. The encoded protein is CASSSQDRLGTDTQYF. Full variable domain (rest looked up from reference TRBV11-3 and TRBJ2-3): EAGVVQSPRYKIIEKKQPVAFWCNPISGHNTLYWYLQNLGQGPELLIRYENEEAVDDSQLPKDRFSAERLKGVDSTLKIQPAELGDSAVYLCASSSQDRLGTDTQYFGPGTRLTVL.

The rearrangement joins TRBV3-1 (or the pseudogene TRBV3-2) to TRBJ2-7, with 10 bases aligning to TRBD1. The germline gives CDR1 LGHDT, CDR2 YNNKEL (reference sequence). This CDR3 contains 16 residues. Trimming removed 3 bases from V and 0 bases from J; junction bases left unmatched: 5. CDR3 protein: CASSHSGTGASYEQYF. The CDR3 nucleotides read TGTGCCAGCAGCCATTCCGGGACAGGGGCCTCCTACGAGCAGTACTTC.

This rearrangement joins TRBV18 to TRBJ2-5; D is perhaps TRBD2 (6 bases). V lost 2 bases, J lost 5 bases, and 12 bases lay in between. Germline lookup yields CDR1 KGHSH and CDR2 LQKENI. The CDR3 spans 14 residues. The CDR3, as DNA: TGTGCCAGCTCACCAGTAAGGGAGGCGGAGACCCAGTACTTC. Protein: CASSPVREAETQYF.

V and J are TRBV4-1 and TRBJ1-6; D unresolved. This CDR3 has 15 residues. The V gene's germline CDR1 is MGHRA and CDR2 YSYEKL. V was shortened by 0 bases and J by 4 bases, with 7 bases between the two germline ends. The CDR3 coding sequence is TGCGCCAGCAGCCAAGATCAGGATTATAATTCACCCCTCCACTTT. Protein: CASSQDQDYNSPLHF.

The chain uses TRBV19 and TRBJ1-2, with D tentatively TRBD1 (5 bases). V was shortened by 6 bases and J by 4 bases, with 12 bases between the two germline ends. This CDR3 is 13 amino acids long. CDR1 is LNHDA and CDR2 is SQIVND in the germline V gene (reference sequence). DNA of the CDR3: TGTGCCAGTAGCCTCTCAGGGTCCTATGGCTACACCTTC. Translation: CASSLSGSYGYTF. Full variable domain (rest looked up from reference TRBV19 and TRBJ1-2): DGGITQSPKYLFRKEGQNVTLSCEQNLNHDAMYWYRQDPGQGLRLIYYSQIVNDFQKGDIAEGYSVSREKKESFPLTVTSAQKNPTAFYLCASSLSGSYGYTFGSGTRLTVV.

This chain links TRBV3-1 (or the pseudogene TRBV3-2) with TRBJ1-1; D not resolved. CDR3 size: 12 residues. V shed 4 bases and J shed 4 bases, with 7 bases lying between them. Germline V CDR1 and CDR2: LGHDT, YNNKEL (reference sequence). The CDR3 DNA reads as TGTGCCAGCAGCCGGTTCGGCACTGAAGCTTTCTTT. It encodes CASSRFGTEAFF.

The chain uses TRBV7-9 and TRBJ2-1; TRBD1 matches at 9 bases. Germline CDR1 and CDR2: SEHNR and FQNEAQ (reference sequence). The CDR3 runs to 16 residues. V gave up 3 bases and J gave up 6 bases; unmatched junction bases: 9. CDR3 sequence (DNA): TGTGCCAGCAGCTTTAGCCGGACAGGGGCCCCCAATGAGCAGTTCTTC. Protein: CASSFSRTGAPNEQFF.

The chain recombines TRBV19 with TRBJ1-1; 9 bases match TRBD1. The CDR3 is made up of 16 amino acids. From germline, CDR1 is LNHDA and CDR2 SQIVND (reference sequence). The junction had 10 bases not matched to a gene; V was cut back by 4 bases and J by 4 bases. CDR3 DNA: TGTGCCAGTAGTACCAAACCGGGACAGGGACCCACTGAAGCTTTCTTT. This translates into CASSTKPGQGPTEAFF. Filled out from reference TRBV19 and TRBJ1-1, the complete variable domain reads DGGITQSPKYLFRKEGQNVTLSCEQNLNHDAMYWYRQDPGQGLRLIYYSQIVNDFQKGDIAEGYSVSREKKESFPLTVTSAQKNPTAFYLCASSTKPGQGPTEAFFGQGTRLTVV.

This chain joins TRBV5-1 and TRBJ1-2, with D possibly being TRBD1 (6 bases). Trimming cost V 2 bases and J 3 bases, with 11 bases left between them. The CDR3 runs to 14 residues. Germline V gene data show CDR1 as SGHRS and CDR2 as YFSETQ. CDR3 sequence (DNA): TGCGCCAGCAGCTTTTACAGGGATTACTATGGCTACACCTTC. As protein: CASSFYRDYYGYTF. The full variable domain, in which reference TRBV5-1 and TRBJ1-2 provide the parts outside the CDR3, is KAGVTQTPRYLIKTRGQQVTLSCSPISGHRSVSWYQQTPGQGLQFLFEYFSETQRNKGNFPGRFSGRQFSNSRSEMNVSTLELGDSALYLCASSFYRDYYGYTFGSGTRLTVV.

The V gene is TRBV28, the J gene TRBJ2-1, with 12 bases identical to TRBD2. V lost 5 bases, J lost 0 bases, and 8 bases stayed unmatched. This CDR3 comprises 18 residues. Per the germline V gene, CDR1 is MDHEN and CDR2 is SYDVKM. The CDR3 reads CASSPPGLAGRSYNEQFF. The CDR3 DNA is TGTGCCAGCAGTCCCCCAGGACTAGCGGGGCGCTCCTACAATGAGCAGTTCTTC.

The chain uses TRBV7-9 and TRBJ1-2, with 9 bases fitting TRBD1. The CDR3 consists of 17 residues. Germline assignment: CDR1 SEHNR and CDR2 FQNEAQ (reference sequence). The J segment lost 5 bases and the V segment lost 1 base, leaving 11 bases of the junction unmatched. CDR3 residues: CASSLGTDRGFPYGYTF. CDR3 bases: TGTGCCAGCAGCTTAGGGACGGACAGGGGATTTCCTTATGGCTACACCTTC.

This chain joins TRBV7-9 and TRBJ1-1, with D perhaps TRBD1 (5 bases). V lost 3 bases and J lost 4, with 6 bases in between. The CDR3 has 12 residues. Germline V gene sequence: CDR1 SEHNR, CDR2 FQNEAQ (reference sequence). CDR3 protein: CASSFDSTEAFF. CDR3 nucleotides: TGTGCCAGCAGCTTCGACAGCACTGAAGCTTTCTTT.

This chain's CDR3 is CAWRGDRGLETQYF. The CDR3 nucleotides are TGTGCCTGGAGGGGGGACAGGGGGTTGGAGACCCAGTACTTC. J is TRBJ2-5 and V is TRBV30, with 11 bases identical to TRBD1. In germline, CDR1 is GTSNPN, CDR2 SVGIG (reference sequence). V gave up 3 bases and J gave up 5 bases; unmatched junction bases: 5. This CDR3 comprises 14 residues.

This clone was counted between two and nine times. CDR3 sequence: CSASFRGDEAFF. The CDR3 DNA is TGCAGTGCTAGTTTCAGGGGTGATGAAGCTTTCTTT. V gene TRBV20-1 combines with J gene TRBJ1-1; D possibly corresponds to TRBD1 (6 bases). With 3 bases removed from V and 7 bases from J, the gap between germline ends came to 12 bases. Germline assignment: CDR1 DFQATT and CDR2 SNEGSKA (reference sequence). The length of the CDR3 is 12 residues.

This chain's CDR3 is CASSVYQEPTYEQYF. The CDR3 bases are TGTGCCAGCAGCGTTTACCAGGAACCAACCTACGAGCAGTACTTC. The chain joins TRBV9 to TRBJ2-7; no clear D. The germline CDR1 and CDR2 sequences are SGDLS and YYNGEE. The CDR3 runs to 15 residues. The V gene lost 2 bases and the J gene lost 2 bases, with 14 bases spanning the gap.

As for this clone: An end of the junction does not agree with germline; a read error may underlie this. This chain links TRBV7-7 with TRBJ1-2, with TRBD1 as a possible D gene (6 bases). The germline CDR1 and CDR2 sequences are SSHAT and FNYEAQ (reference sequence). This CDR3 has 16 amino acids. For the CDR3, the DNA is TGTGCTAGCAGCTTCCGACAGGCAACGTCCAACTATGGCTACACCTTC. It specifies CASSFRQATSNYGYTF.

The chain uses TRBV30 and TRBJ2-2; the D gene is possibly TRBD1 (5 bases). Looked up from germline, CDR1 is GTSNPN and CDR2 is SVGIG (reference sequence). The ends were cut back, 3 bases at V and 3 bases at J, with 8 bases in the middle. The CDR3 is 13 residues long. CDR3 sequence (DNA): TGTGCCTGGAGGGGGCAGGACACCGGGGAGCTGTTTTTT. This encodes CAWRGQDTGELFF.

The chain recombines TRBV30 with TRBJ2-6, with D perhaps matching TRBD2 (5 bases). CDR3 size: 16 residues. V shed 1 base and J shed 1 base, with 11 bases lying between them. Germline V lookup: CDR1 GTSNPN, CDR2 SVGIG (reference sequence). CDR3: CAWSASPGSGANVLTF. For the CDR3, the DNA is TGTGCCTGGAGTGCCTCCCCGGGGTCTGGGGCCAACGTCCTGACTTTC.

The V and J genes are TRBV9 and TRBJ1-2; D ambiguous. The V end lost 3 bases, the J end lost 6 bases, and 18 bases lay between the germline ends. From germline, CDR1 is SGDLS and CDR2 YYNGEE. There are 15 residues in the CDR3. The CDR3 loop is CASSGWPSSRDGYTF. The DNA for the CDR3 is TGTGCCAGCAGCGGCTGGCCCTCGTCTCGGGATGGCTACACCTTC.

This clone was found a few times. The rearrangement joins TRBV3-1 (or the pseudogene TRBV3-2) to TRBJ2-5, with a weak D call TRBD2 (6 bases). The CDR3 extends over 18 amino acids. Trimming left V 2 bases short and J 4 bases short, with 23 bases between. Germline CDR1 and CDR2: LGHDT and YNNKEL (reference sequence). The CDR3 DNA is TGTGCCAGCAGCCAACCTAATCCAGGGAGGATGGTCAGAGAGACCCAGTACTTC. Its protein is CASSQPNPGRMVRETQYF.

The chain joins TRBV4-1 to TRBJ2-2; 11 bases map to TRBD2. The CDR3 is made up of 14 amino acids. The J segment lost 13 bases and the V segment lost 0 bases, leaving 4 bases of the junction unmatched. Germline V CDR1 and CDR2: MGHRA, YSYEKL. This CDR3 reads CASSQEGLAVGLFF. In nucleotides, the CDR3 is TGCGCCAGCAGCCAAGAGGGACTAGCGGTTGGGCTGTTTTTT.

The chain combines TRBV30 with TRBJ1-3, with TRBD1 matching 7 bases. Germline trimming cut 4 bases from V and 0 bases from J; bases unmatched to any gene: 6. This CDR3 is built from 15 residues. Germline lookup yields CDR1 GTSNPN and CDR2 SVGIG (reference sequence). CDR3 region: CAWNTGVHSGNTIYF. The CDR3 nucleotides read TGTGCCTGGAATACAGGGGTCCACTCTGGAAACACCATATATTTT.

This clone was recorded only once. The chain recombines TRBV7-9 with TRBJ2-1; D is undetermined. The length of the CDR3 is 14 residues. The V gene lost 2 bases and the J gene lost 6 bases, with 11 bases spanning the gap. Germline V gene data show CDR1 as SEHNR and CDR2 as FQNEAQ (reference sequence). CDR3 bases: TGTGCCAGCAGCTTAATGGGTGGGCCCAATGAGCAGTTCTTC. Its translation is CASSLMGGPNEQFF. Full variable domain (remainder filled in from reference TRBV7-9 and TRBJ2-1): DTGVSQNPRHKITKRGQNVTFRCDPISEHNRLYWYRQTLGQGPEFLTYFQNEAQLEKSRLLSDRFSAERPKGSFSTLEIQRTEQGDSAMYLCASSLMGGPNEQFFGPGTRLTVL.